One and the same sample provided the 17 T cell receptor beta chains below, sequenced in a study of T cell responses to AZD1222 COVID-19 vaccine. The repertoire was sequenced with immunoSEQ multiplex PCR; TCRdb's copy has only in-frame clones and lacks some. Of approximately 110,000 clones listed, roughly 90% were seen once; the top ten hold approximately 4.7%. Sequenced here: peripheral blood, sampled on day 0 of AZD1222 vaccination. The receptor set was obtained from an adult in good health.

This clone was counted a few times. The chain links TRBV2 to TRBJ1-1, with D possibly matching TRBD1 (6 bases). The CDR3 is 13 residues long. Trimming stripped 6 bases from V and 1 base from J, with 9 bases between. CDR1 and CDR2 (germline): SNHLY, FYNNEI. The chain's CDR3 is CASRQGWNTEAFF. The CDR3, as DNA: TGTGCCAGCAGACAGGGTTGGAACACTGAAGCTTTCTTT. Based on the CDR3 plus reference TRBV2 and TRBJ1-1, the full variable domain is EPEVTQTPSHQVTQMGQEVILRCVPISNHLYFYWYRQILGQKVEFLVSFYNNEISEKSEIFDDQFSVERPDGSNFTLKIRSTKLEDSAMYFCASRQGWNTEAFFGQGTRLTVV.

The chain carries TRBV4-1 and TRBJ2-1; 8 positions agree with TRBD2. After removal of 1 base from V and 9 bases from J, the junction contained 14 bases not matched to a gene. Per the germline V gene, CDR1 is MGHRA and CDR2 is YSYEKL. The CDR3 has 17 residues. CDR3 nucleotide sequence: TGCGCCAGCAGCCAAGTCTTAGGGACTAGTATTGGCAGTGAGCAGTTCTTC. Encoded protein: CASSQVLGTSIGSEQFF.

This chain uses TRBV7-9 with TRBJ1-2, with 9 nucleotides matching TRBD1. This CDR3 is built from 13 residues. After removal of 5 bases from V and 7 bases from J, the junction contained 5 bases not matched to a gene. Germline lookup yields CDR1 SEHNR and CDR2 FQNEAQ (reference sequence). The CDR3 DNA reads TGTGCCAGCAGCCTTACAGGGGGCGTTGGCTACACCTTC. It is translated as CASSLTGGVGYTF.

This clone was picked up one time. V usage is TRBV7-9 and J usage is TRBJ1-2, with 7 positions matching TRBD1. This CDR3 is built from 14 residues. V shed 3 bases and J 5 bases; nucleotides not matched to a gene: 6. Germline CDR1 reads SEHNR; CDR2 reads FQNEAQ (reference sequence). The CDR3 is CASSLTGLQYGYTF. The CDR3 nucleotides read TGTGCCAGCAGCTTGACAGGGCTGCAATATGGCTACACCTTC.

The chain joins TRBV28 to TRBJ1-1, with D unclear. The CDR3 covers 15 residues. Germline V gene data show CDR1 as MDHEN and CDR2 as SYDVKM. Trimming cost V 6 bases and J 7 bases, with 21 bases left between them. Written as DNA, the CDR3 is TGTGCCAGCAGCCTCGGCGTAGCGGGCACCGGTGAAGCTTTCTTT. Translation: CASSLGVAGTGEAFF.

The CDR3 DNA sequence: TGCAGCGTTGGGGGACGGACAGGGGGTTCGACGAACACTGAAGCTTTCTTT. It specifies CSVGGRTGGSTNTEAFF. This sequence joins TRBV29-1 and TRBJ1-1; 10 nucleotides line up with TRBD1. This CDR3 comprises 17 residues. Germline CDR1 and CDR2: SQVTM and ANQGSEA. The V and J ends lost 4 bases and 1 base, in that order; junction bases with no gene match: 12.

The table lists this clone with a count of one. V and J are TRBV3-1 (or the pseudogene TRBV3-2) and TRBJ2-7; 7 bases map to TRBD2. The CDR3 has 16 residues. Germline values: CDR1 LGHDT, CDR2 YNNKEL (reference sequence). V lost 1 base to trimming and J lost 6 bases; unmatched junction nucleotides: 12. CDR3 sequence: CASSQVERGYPFEQYF. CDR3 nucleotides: TGTGCCAGCAGCCAAGTGGAGCGGGGTTACCCTTTCGAGCAGTACTTC.

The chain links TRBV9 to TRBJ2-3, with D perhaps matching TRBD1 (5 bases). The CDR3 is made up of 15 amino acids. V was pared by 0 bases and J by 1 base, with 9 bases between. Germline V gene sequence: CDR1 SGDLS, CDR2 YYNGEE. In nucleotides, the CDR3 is TGTGCCAGCAGCGTAGAGGGGCAGGGCACAGATACGCAGTATTTT. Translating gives CASSVEGQGTDTQYF.

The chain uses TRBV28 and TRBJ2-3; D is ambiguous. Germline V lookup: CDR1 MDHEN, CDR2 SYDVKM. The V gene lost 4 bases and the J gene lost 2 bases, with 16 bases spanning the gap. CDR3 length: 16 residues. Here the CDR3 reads CASSSRRPSDTDTQYF. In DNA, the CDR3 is TGTGCCAGCAGTTCTCGACGGCCTTCGGACACAGATACGCAGTATTTT. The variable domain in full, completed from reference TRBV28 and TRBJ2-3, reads DVKVTQSSRYLVKRTGEKVFLECVQDMDHENMFWYRQDPGLGLRLIYFSYDVKMKEKGDIPEGYSVSREKKERFSLILESASTNQTSMYLCASSSRRPSDTDTQYFGPGTRLTVL.

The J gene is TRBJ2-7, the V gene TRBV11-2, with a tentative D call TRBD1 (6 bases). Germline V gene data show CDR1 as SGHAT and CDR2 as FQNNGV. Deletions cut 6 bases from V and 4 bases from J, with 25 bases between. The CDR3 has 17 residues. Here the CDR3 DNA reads TGTGCCAGCAGATCAAGCCCTCGCAGGGGAAAACTTTACGAGCAGTACTTC. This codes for CASRSSPRRGKLYEQYF.

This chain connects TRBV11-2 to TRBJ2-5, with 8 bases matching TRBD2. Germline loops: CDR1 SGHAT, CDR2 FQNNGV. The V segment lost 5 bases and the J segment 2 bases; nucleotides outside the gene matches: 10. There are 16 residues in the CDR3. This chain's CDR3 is CASSPQVAGLQETQYF. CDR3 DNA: TGTGCCAGCAGCCCCCAGGTAGCGGGGCTGCAAGAGACCCAGTACTTC.

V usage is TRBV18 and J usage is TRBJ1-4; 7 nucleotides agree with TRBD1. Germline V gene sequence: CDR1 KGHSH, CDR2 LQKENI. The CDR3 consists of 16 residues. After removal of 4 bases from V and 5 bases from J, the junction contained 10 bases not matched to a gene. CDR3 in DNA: TGTGCCAGCTCACTCCTAGACAGGGTTGAGAATGAAAAACTGTTTTTT. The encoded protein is CASSLLDRVENEKLFF. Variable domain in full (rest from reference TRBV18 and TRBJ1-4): NAGVMQNPRHLVRRRGQEARLRCSPMKGHSHVYWYRQLPEEGLKFMVYLQKENIIDESGMPKERFSAEFPKEGPSILRIQQVVRGDSAAYFCASSLLDRVENEKLFFGSGTQLSVL.

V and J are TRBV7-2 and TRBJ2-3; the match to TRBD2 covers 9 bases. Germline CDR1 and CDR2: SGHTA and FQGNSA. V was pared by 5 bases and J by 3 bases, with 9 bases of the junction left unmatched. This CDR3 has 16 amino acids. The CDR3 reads CASSPRLAGFTDTQYF. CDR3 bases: TGTGCCAGCAGCCCACGGCTAGCGGGGTTTACAGATACGCAGTATTTT.

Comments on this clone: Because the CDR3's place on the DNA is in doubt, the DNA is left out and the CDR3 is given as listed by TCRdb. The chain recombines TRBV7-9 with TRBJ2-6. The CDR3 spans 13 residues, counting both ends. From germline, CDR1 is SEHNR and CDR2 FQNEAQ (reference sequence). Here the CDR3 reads CASILAGANVLTF.

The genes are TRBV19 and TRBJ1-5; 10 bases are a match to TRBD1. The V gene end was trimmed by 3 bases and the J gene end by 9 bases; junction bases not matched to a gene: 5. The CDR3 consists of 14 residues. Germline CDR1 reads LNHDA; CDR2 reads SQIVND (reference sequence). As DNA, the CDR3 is TGTGCCAGTAGTATCGGACAGGGGGGGGTGCCCCAGCATTTT. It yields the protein CASSIGQGGVPQHF.

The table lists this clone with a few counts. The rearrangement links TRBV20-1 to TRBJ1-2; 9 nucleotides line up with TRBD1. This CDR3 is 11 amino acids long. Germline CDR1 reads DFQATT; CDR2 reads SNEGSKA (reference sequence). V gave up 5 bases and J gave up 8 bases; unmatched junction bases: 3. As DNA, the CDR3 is TGCAGTGCTTTGGACAGGGGAGGCTACACCTTC. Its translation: CSALDRGGYTF.

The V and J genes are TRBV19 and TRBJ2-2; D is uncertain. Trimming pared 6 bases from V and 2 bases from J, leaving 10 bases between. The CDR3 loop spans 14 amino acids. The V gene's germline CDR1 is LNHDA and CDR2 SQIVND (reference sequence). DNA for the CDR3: TGTGCCAGTAGGAGGCAGGAAAACACCGGGGAGCTGTTTTTT. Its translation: CASRRQENTGELFF.